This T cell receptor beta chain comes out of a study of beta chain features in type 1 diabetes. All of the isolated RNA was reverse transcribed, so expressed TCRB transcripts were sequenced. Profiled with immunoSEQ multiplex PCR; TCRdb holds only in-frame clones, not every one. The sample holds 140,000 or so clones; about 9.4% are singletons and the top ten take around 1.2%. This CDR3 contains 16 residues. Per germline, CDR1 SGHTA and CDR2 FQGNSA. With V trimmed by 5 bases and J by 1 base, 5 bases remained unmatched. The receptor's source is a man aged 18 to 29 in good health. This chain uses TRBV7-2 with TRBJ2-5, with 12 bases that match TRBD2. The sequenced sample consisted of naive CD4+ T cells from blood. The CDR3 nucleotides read TGTGCCAGCAGCACTCGACTAGCGGGGGCCCAAGAGACCCAGTACTTC. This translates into CASSTRLAGAQETQYF.